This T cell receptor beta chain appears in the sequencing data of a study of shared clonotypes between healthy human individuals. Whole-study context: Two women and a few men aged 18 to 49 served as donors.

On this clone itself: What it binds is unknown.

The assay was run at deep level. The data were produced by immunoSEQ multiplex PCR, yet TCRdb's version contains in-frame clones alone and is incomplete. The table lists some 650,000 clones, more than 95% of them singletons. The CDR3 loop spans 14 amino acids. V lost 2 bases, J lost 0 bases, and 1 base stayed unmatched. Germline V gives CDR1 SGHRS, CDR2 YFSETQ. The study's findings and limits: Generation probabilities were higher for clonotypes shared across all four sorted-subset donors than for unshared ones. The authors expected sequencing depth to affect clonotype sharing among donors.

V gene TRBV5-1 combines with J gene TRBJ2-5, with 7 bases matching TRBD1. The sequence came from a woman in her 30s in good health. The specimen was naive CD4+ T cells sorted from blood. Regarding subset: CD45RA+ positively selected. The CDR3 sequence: CASSLQGYQETQYF. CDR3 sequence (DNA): TGCGCCAGCAGCTTACAGGGGTACCAAGAGACCCAGTACTTC. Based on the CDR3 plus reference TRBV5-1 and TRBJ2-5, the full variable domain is KAGVTQTPRYLIKTRGQQVTLSCSPISGHRSVSWYQQTPGQGLQFLFEYFSETQRNKGNFPGRFSGRQFSNSRSEMNVSTLELGDSALYLCASSLQGYQETQYFGPGTRLLVL.